The 18 T cell receptor beta chains below come from one sample, sequenced in a study of cytomegalovirus exposure and HLA in healthy donors. Clones were sequenced by immunoSEQ multiplex PCR, and TCRdb holds only the in-frame ones, with some missing. The data contain 65,000 to 95,000 clones, roughly 95% of them singletons. Sample: PBMCs. Every receptor here comes from a man aged 18 to 30 in good health and CMV-seronegative.

The chain employs TRBV2 and TRBJ1-2; 7 bases align to TRBD1. Germline CDR1 reads SNHLY; CDR2 reads FYNNEI. V was pared by 9 bases and J by 0 bases, with 4 bases of the junction left unmatched. The CDR3 has 13 residues. Here the CDR3 DNA reads TGTGCCAGTTGGGACAGATCTAACTATGGCTACACCTTC. As protein: CASWDRSNYGYTF.

The chain uses TRBV30 and TRBJ1-1; a possible D gene is TRBD1 (6 bases). The CDR3 is 12 amino acids. Germline V lookup: CDR1 GTSNPN, CDR2 SVGIG (reference sequence). The V gene lost 5 bases and the J gene lost 1 base, with 8 bases spanning the gap. The CDR3 DNA is TGTGCCTGGGGGGGCGGGAACACTGAAGCTTTCTTT. Translating it yields CAWGGGNTEAFF. The entire variable domain, with the rest obtained from reference TRBV30 and TRBJ1-1, is as follows: SQTIHQWPATLVQPVGSPLSLECTVEGTSNPNLYWYRQAAGRGLQLLFYSVGIGQISSEVPQNLSASRPQDRQFILSSKKLLLSDSGFYLCAWGGGNTEAFFGQGTRLTVV.

This clone was detected once. The chain carries TRBV28 and TRBJ1-2, with D perhaps matching TRBD1 (6 bases). This CDR3 is 15 amino acids long. Germline CDR1 is MDHEN and CDR2 is SYDVKM. The V end was cut by 6 bases, the J end by 4 bases, with 18 bases between. The CDR3 DNA is TGTGCCAGCAGCCTGATAACAGGGAGCAGCTATGGCTACACCTTC. Amino acid sequence: CASSLITGSSYGYTF.

This chain links TRBV5-4 with TRBJ1-1, with D possibly TRBD1 on 6 matching bases. From germline, CDR1 is SGHNT and CDR2 YYREEE (reference sequence). The germline V and J ends were trimmed by 0 bases and 6 bases, with 15 bases remaining between them. The CDR3 is 15 residues long. CDR3 bases: TGTGCCAGCAGCTTGGCCGGGGAGGGGGGCGCTGAAGCTTTCTTT. Residues: CASSLAGEGGAEAFF.

The chain combines TRBV6-5 with TRBJ1-2; 8 positions agree with TRBD1. V shed 2 bases, J shed 8 bases, and the junction held 7 bases outside the gene matches. Germline-derived CDR1 and CDR2 are MNHEY and SVGAGI. CDR3 size: 14 residues. The CDR3, as DNA: TGTGCCAGCAGTTACGGACAGGGTAGGGACGGCTACACCTTC. Its translation: CASSYGQGRDGYTF.

The V call is TRBV11-2, the J call TRBJ2-1; D gene ambiguous. This CDR3 comprises 15 residues. Trimming took off 5 bases at V and 10 bases at J, with 21 bases between the two ends. The V gene's germline CDR1 is SGHAT and CDR2 FQNNGV. CDR3 protein: CASSRGTGSIFEQFF. The CDR3 nucleotides are TGTGCCAGCAGCCGAGGAACGGGTTCCATCTTCGAGCAGTTCTTC. The full variable domain, completed using reference TRBV11-2 and TRBJ2-1, is EAGVAQSPRYKIIEKRQSVAFWCNPISGHATLYWYQQILGQGPKLLIQFQNNGVVDDSQLPKDRFSAERLKGVDSTLKIQPAKLEDSAVYLCASSRGTGSIFEQFFGPGTRLTVL.

This chain uses TRBV10-3 with TRBJ1-5, with D perhaps TRBD1 (6 bases). The CDR3 consists of 15 residues. Germline V gives CDR1 ENHRY, CDR2 SYGVKD. The V end lost 6 bases, the J end lost 0 bases, and 12 bases lay between the germline ends. The CDR3 DNA follows: TGTGCCATCAGCGCCGGACAGAATAGCAATCAGCCCCAGCATTTT. Translation gives CAISAGQNSNQPQHF.

As for this clone: The sample contains more than one DNA sequence encoding this CDR3. V usage is TRBV6-5 and J usage is TRBJ1-5, with a possible D match to TRBD1 (5 bases). The CDR3 is made up of 13 amino acids. Between the trimmed V and J ends, which lost 2 bases and 7 bases, there was a span of 9 bases. Per the germline V gene, CDR1 is MNHEY and CDR2 is SVGAGI. The DNA of the CDR3 is TGTGCCAGCAGTTACGCAGGGAACCAGCCCCAGCATTTT. The encoded protein is CASSYAGNQPQHF.

This clone was recorded only once. The rearrangement uses TRBV27 and TRBJ1-5, with 7 nucleotides matching TRBD1. Germline V CDR1 and CDR2: MNHEY, SMNVEV (reference sequence). Trimming cost V 5 bases and J 3 bases; bases outside gene matches: 4. The CDR3 covers 14 residues. The CDR3 region is CASSLGGLNQPQHF. DNA of the CDR3: TGTGCCAGCAGTCTAGGGGGCCTCAATCAGCCCCAGCATTTT.

The genes are TRBV28 and TRBJ2-7; 16 positions agree with TRBD2. The CDR3 sequence is 20 residues long. Trimming removed 6 bases from V and 2 bases from J; junction bases left unmatched: 16. CDR1 and CDR2 (germline): MDHEN, SYDVKM. The CDR3 region is CASSLKGRGLAGGVTYEQYF. The CDR3, as DNA: TGTGCCAGCAGCCTAAAGGGTAGGGGACTAGCGGGGGGGGTGACCTACGAGCAGTACTTC.

V gene TRBV6-1 combines with J gene TRBJ2-2; D uncertain. Trimming left V 3 bases short and J 5 bases short, with 13 bases between. CDR1 is MNHNS, CDR2 SASEGT, per germline. The CDR3 is 15 residues long. The CDR3 region has the DNA TGTGCCAGCAGTGATTTCAGTGATTCTACCGGGGAGCTGTTTTTT. Its protein is CASSDFSDSTGELFF.

The chain carries TRBV7-8 and TRBJ2-1; a weak D match, TRBD2 (5 bases). Germline V gene sequence: CDR1 SGHVS, CDR2 FQNEAQ. Trimming removed 5 bases from V and 9 bases from J, with 11 bases in between. The CDR3 loop spans 12 amino acids. This CDR3 reads CASSRVRGEQFF. CDR3 in DNA: TGTGCCAGCAGCCGCGTTCGGGGTGAGCAGTTCTTC.

The chain is built from TRBV13 and TRBJ2-5, with D maybe TRBD2 (6 bases). In germline, CDR1 is PRHDT, CDR2 FYEKMQ (reference sequence). The CDR3 has 14 amino acids. Between the trimmed V and J ends, which lost 1 base and 5 bases, there was a span of 11 bases. The DNA for the CDR3 is TGTGCCAGCAGCTTAGTCGGCGCGGGGGAGACCCAGTACTTC. Translating gives CASSLVGAGETQYF. Full variable domain (remainder filled in from reference TRBV13 and TRBJ2-5): AAGVIQSPRHLIKEKRETATLKCYPIPRHDTVYWYQQGPGQDPQFLISFYEKMQSDKGSIPDRFSAQQFSDYHSELNMSSLELGDSALYFCASSLVGAGETQYFGPGTRLLVL.

CDR3 residues: CASSEGVPPYEQYF. In DNA form, the CDR3 reads TGTGCCAGCAGCGAAGGGGTCCCCCCCTACGAGCAGTACTTC. This rearrangement joins TRBV7-9 to TRBJ2-7; maybe TRBD1 (5 bases). CDR1 is SEHNR and CDR2 is FQNEAQ in the germline V gene (reference sequence). The V end lost 5 bases, the J end lost 2 bases, and 13 bases lay between the germline ends. The CDR3 loop spans 14 amino acids.

With regard to this clone: Other DNA sequences in the sample encode the same CDR3. The chain recombines TRBV30 with TRBJ1-2; TRBD1 aligns across 9 bases. V lost 3 bases and J lost 2; bases outside the gene matches: 1. The CDR3 runs to 13 residues. CDR1 is GTSNPN, CDR2 SVGIG, per germline (reference sequence). The CDR3 bases are TGTGCCTGGAGGGACAGGGGCAACTATGGCTACACCTTC. Its protein is CAWRDRGNYGYTF.

This chain joins TRBV7-9 and TRBJ2-5, with D perhaps TRBD1 (5 bases). The CDR3 runs 12 residues. Per the germline V gene, CDR1 is SEHNR and CDR2 is FQNEAQ (reference sequence). Trimming pared 5 bases from V and 9 bases from J, leaving 13 bases between. Here the CDR3 reads CASSPSLGAQYF. The DNA for the CDR3 is TGTGCCAGCAGCCCCTCCTTAGGGGCCCAGTACTTC.

The V call is TRBV5-1, the J call TRBJ2-7; D gene unclear. The CDR3 is made up of 14 amino acids. Trimming stripped 2 bases from V and 4 bases from J, with 13 bases between. Germline values: CDR1 SGHRS, CDR2 YFSETQ. The CDR3 spells CASSLANSGYEQYF. DNA of the CDR3: TGCGCCAGCAGCTTAGCCAACTCCGGGTACGAGCAGTACTTC. The full variable domain, in which reference TRBV5-1 and TRBJ2-7 provide the parts outside the CDR3, is KAGVTQTPRYLIKTRGQQVTLSCSPISGHRSVSWYQQTPGQGLQFLFEYFSETQRNKGNFPGRFSGRQFSNSRSEMNVSTLELGDSALYLCASSLANSGYEQYFGPGTRLTVT.

The table lists this clone with a count of one. V is TRBV5-6 and J is TRBJ1-2, with D perhaps matching TRBD1 (6 bases). Germline CDR1 reads SGHDT; CDR2 reads YYEEEE. The V end was cut by 1 base, the J end by 5 bases, with 9 bases between. The CDR3 covers 13 residues. The CDR3 loop is CASSLRTDYGYTF. CDR3 nucleotides: TGTGCCAGCAGCTTGAGGACAGATTATGGCTACACCTTC.